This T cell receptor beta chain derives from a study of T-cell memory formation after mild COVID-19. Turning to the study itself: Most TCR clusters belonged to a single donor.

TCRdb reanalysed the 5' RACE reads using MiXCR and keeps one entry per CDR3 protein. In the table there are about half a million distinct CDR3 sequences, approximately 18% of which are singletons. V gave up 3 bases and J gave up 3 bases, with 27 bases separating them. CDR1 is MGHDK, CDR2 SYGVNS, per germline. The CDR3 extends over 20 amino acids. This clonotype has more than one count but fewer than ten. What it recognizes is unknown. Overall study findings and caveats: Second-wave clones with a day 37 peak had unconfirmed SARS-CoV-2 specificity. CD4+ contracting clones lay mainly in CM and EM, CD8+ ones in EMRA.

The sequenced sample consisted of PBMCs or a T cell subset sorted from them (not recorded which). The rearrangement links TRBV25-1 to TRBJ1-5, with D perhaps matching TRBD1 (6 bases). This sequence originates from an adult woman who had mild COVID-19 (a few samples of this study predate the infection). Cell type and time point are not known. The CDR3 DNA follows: TGTGCCAGCAGTGACCCCAACGCGTGCCGGACAGCGGTGGACAATCAGCCCCAGCATTTT. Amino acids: CASSDPNACRTAVDNQPQHF.